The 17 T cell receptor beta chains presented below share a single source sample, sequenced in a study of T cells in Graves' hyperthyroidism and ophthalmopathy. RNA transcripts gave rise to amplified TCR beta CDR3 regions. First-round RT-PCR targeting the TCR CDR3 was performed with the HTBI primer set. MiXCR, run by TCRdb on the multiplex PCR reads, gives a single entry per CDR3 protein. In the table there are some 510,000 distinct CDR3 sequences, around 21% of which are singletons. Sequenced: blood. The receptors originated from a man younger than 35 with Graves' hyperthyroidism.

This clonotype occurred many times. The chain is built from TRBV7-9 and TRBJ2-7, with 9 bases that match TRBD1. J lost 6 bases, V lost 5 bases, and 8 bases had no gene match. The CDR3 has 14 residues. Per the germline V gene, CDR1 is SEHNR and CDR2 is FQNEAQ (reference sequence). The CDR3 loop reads CASSHRDRASEQYF. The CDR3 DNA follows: TGTGCCAGCAGCCACAGGGACAGGGCTAGCGAGCAGTACTTC.

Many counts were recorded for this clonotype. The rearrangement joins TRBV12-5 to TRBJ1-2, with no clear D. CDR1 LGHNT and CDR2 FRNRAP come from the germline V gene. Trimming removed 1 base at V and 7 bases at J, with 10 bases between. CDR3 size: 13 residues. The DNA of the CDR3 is TGTGCTAGTGGTTTGGGGGTCGCCGGTGGCTACACCTTC. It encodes CASGLGVAGGYTF.

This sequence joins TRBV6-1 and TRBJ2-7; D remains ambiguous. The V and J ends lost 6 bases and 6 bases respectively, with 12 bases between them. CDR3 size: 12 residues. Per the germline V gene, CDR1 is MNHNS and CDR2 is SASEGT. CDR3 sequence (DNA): TGTGCCAGCAGGGTTTTGGCGCGCGAGCAGTACTTC. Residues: CASRVLAREQYF.

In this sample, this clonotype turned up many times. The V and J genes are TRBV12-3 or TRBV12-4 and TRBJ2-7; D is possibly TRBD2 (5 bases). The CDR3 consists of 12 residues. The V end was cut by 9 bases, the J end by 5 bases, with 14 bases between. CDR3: CASTFNGNEQYF. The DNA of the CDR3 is TGTGCCAGTACGTTCAACGGGAACGAGCAGTACTTC.

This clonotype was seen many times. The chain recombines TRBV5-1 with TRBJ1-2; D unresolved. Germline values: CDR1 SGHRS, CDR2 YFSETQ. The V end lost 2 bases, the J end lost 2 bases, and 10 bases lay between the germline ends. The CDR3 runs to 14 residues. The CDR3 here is CASSFPGENYGYTF. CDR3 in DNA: TGCGCCAGCAGCTTCCCCGGAGAGAACTATGGCTACACCTTC.

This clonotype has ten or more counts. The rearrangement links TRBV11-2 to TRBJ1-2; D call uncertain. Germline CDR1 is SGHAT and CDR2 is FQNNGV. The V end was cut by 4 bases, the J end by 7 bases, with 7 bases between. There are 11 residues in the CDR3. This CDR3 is CASSYNGGYTF. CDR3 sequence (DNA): TGTGCCAGCAGCTATAATGGTGGCTACACCTTC.

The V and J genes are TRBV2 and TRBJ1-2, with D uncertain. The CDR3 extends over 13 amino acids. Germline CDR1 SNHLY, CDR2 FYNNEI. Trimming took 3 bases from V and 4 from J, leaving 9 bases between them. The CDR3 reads CASSDGLVYGYTF. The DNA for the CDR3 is TGTGCCAGCAGTGACGGGCTCGTCTATGGCTACACCTTC.

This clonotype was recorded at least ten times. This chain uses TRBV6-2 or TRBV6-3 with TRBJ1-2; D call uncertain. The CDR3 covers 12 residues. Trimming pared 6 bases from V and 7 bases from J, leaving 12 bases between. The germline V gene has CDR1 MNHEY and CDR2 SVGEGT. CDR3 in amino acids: CASSKDGPGYTF. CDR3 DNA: TGTGCCAGCAGCAAGGACGGCCCTGGCTACACCTTC.

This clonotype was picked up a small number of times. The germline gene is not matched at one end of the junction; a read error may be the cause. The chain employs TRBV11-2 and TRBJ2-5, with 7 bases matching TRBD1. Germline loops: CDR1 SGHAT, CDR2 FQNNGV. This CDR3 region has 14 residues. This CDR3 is CAGSPEGASETQYF. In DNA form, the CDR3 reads TGTGCCGGCAGCCCAGAGGGGGCCTCAGAGACCCAGTACTTC. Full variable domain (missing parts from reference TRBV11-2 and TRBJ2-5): EAGVAQSPRYKIIEKRQSVAFWCNPISGHATLYWYQQILGQGPKLLIQFQNNGVVDDSQLPKDRFSAERLKGVDSTLKIQPAKLEDSAVYLCAGSPEGASETQYFGPGTRLLVL.

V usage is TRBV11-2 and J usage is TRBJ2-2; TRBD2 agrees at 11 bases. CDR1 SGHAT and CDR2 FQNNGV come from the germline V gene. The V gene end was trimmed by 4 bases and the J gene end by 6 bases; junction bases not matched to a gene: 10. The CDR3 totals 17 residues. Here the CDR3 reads CASSSIRGLAGSGELFF. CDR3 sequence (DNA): TGTGCCAGCAGCTCAATACGCGGACTAGCGGGTTCCGGGGAGCTGTTTTTT.

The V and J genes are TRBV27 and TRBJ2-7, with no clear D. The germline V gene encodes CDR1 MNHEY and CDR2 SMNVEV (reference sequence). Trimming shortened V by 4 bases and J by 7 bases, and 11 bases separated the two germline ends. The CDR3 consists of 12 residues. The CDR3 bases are TGTGCCAGCAGTTCCCCCTATAGGGAGCAGTACTTC. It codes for CASSSPYREQYF.

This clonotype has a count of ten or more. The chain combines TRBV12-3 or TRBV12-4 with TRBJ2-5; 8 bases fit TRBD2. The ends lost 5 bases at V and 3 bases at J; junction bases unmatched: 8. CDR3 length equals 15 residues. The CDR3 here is CASSDPGLGEETQYF. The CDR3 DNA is TGTGCCAGCAGTGATCCGGGACTAGGGGAAGAGACCCAGTACTTC.

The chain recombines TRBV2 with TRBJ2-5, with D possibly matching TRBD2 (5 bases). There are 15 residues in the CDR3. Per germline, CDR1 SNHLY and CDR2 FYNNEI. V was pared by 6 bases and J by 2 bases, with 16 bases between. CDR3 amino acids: CASSPQRGKQETQYF. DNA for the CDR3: TGTGCCAGCAGCCCCCAAAGAGGGAAACAAGAGACCCAGTACTTC. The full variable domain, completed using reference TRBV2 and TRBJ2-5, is EPEVTQTPSHQVTQMGQEVILRCVPISNHLYFYWYRQILGQKVEFLVSFYNNEISEKSEIFDDQFSVERPDGSNFTLKIRSTKLEDSAMYFCASSPQRGKQETQYFGPGTRLLVL.

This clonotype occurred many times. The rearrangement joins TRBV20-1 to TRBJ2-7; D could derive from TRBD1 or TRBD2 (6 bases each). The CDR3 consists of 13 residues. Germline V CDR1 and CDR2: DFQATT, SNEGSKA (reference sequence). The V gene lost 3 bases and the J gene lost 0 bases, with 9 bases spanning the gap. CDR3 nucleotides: TGCAGTGCTAGTCCGGGGGCCTCCTACGAGCAGTACTTC. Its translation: CSASPGASYEQYF.

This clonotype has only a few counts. CDR3 coding DNA: TGTGCCAGCAGCTGGACAGGGGAAAATCAGCCCCAGCATTTT. Translation: CASSWTGENQPQHF. This chain joins TRBV28 and TRBJ1-5; 9 nucleotides agree with TRBD1. CDR1 MDHEN and CDR2 SYDVKM come from the germline V gene. The CDR3 has 14 amino acids. V lost 6 bases, J lost 4 bases, and 4 bases stayed unmatched.

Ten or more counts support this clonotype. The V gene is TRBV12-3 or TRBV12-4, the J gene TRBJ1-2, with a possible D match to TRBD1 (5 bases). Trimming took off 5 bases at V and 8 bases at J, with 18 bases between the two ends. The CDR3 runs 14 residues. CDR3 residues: CASSVDSDLLGYTF. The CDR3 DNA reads TGTGCCAGCAGTGTTGACAGCGACTTGCTCGGCTACACCTTC.

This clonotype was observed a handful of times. CDR3 nucleotide sequence: TGCAGCGTTGACCCCCAGGGGGGTTTCGGCTACACCTTC. Residues: CSVDPQGGFGYTF. The rearrangement uses TRBV29-1 and TRBJ1-2, with 7 bases matching TRBD1. V lost 3 bases, J lost 8 bases, and 9 bases stayed unmatched. Germline CDR1 SQVTM, CDR2 ANQGSEA. CDR3 length: 13 amino acids.